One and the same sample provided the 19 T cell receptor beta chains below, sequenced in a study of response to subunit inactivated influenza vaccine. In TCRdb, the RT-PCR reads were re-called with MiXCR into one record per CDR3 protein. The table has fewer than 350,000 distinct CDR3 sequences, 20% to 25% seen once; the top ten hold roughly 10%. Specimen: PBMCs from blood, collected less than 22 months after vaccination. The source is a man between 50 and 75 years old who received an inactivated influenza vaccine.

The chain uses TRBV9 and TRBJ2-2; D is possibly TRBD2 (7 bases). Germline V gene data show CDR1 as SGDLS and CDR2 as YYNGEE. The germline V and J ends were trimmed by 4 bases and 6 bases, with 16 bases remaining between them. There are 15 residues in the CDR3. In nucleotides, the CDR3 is TGTGCCAGCAGCCCGGGGGGACACTTCCCCGGGGAGCTGTTTTTT. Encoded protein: CASSPGGHFPGELFF.

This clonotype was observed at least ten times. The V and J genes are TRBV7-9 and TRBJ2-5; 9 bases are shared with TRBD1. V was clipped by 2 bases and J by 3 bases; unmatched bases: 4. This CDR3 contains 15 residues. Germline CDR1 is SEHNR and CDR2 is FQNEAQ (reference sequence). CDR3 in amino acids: CASSLRTGVEETQYF. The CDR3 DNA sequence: TGTGCCAGCAGCTTAAGGACAGGGGTAGAAGAGACCCAGTACTTC.

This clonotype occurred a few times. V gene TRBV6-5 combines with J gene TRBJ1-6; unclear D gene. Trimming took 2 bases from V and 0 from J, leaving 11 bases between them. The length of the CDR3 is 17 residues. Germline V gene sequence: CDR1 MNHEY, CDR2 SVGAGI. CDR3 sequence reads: CASSYGKASSYNSPLHF. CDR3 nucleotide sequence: TGTGCCAGCAGTTACGGGAAGGCCAGCTCCTATAATTCACCCCTCCACTTT.

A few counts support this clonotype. The CDR3 DNA follows: TGTGCCAGCAGCCAAGATCGGACAAGGCGATATAATTCACCCCTCCACTTT. Amino acids: CASSQDRTRRYNSPLHF. The chain recombines TRBV3-1 with TRBJ1-6, with a tentative D call TRBD1 (5 bases). This CDR3 is 17 amino acids long. V lost 0 bases and J 4 bases, leaving 13 bases between the germline ends. Germline V gene data show CDR1 as LGHDT and CDR2 as YNNKEL (reference sequence).

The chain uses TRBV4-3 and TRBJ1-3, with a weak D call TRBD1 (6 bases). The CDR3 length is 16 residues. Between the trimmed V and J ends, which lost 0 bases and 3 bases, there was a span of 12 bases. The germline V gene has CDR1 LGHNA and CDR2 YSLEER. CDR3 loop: CASSQDYTGYGNTIYF. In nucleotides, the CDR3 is TGCGCCAGCAGCCAAGATTACACAGGGTATGGAAACACCATATATTTT.

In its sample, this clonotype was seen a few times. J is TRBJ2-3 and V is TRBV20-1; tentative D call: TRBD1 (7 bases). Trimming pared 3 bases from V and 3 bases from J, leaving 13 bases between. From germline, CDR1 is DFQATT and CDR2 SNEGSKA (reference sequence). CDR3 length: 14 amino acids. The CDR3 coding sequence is TGCAGTGCTAGTACCCCAGGGGGGACAGATACGCAGTATTTT. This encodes CSASTPGGTDTQYF.

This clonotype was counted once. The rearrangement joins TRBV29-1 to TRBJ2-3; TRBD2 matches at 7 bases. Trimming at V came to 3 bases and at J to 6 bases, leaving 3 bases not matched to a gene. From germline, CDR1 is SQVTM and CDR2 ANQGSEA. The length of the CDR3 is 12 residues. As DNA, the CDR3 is TGCAGCGTTGAGGGGGGGTCGGATACGCAGTATTTT. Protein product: CSVEGGSDTQYF.

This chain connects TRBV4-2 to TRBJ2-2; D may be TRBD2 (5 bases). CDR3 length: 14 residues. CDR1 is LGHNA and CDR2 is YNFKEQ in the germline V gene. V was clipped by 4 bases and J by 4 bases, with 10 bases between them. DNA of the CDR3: TGTGCCAGCAGCCCGAGGACTGTCACCGGGGAGCTGTTTTTT. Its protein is CASSPRTVTGELFF.

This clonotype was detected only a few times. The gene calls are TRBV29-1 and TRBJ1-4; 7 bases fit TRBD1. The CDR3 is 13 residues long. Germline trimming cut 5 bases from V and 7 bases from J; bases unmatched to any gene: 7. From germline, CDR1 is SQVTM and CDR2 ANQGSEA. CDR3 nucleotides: TGCAGCGTTAGTAAGGGGGCTACTGAAAAACTGTTTTTT. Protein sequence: CSVSKGATEKLFF.

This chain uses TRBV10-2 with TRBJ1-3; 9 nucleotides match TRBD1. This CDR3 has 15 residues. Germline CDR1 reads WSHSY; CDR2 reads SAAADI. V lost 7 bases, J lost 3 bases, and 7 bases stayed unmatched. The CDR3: CASTGQGQGGNTIYF. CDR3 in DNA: TGCGCCAGCACCGGACAGGGGCAAGGTGGAAACACCATATATTTT.

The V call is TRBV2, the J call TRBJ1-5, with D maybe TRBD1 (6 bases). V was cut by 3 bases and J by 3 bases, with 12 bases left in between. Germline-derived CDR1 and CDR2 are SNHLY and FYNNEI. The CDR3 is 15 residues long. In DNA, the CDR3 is TGTGCCAGCAGTGATGGCAGGGGAAACAATCAGCCCCAGCATTTT. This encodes CASSDGRGNNQPQHF. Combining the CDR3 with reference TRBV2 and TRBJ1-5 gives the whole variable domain EPEVTQTPSHQVTQMGQEVILRCVPISNHLYFYWYRQILGQKVEFLVSFYNNEISEKSEIFDDQFSVERPDGSNFTLKIRSTKLEDSAMYFCASSDGRGNNQPQHFGDGTRLSIL.

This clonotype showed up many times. The DNA for the CDR3 is TGTGCCAGCAGTGGGACAGACTATGGCTACACCTTC. It codes for CASSGTDYGYTF. The chain carries TRBV27 and TRBJ1-2; 7 positions agree with TRBD1. The CDR3 extends over 12 amino acids. CDR1 and CDR2 (germline): MNHEY, SMNVEV (reference sequence). The junction had 0 bases not matched to a gene; V was cut back by 5 bases and J by 3 bases.

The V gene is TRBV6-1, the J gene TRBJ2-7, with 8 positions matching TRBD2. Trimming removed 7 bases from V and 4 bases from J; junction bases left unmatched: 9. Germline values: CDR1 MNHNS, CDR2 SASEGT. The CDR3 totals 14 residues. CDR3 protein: CASNPQRGIYEQYF. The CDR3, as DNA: TGTGCCAGCAATCCCCAGCGGGGGATATACGAGCAGTACTTC.

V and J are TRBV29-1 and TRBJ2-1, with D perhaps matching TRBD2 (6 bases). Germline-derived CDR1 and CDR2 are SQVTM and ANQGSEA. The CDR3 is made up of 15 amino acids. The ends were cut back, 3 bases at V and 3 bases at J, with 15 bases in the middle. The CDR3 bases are TGCAGCGTTGACGGGGGACCTAGGGGCTACAATGAGCAGTTCTTC. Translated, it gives CSVDGGPRGYNEQFF.

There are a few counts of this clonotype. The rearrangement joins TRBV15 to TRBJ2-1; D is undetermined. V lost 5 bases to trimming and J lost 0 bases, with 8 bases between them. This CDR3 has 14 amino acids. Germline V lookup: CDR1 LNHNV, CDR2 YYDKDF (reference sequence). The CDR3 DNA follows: TGTGCCACCAGCCTCCCGAGCTCCTACAATGAGCAGTTCTTC. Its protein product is CATSLPSSYNEQFF.

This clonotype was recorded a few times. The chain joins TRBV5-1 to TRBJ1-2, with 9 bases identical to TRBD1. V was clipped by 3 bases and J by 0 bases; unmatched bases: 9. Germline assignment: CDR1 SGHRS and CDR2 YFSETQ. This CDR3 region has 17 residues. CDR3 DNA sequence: TGCGCCAGCAGCTCAGGGACAGGGACCCAAGCTAACTATGGCTACACCTTC. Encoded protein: CASSSGTGTQANYGYTF.

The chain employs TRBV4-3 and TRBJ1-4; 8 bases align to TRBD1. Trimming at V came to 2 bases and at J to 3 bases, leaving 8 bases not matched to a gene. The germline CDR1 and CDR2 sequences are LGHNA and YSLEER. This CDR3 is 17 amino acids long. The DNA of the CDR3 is TGCGCCAGCAGCCAATCCTCAGGACAGGGCCCTAATGAAAAACTGTTTTTT. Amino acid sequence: CASSQSSGQGPNEKLFF.

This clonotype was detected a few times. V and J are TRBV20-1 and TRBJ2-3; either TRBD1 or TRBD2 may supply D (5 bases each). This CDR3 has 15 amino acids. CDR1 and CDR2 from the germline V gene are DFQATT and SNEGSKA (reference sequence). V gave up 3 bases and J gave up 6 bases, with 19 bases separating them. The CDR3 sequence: CSASPGTNLRDTQYF. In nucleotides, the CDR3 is TGCAGTGCTAGTCCCGGGACCAACCTTAGGGATACGCAGTATTTT.

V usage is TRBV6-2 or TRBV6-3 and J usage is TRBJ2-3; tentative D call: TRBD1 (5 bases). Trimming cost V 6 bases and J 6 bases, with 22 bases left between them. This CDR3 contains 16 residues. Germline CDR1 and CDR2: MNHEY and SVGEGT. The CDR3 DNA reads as TGTGCCAGCAGGAATACCCCCAGGGCCTCTGGGGATACGCAGTATTTT. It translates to CASRNTPRASGDTQYF.